The entry below describes one T cell receptor beta chain. These data belong to a study of low-dose radiotherapy and immunotherapy resistance in tumors. Germline V lookup: CDR1 MDHEN, CDR2 SYDVKM. V dropped 6 bases and J dropped 10; count of bases not matched to a gene: 10. This CDR3 is built from 15 residues. cDNA synthesis used a TRAV/TRBV-specific primer set for both chains. TCR amplification used 20 PCR cycles, a constant-region primer and a V-primer adapter. MiXCR, run by TCRdb on the reads, gives a single entry per CDR3 protein. Of roughly 16,000 distinct CDR3 sequences in the sample, less than 85% were seen once.

This TCR was recovered from a human donor with advanced metastatic prostate, ovarian, gallbladder or colorectal cancer (not recorded which). This table probably holds off-target reads from a library built for another chain. The genes are TRBV28 and TRBJ2-1, with 12 bases fitting TRBD1. Written as DNA, the CDR3 is TGTGCCAGCAGGGTACCGGGACAGGGGGCGAAGGAGCAGTTCTTC. Amino acid sequence: CASRVPGQGAKEQFF.